Listed below are T cell receptor beta chains from one sample, sequenced in a study of technical replicates of blood from a handful of donors. Sequencing used immunoSEQ multiplex PCR; TCRdb keeps in-frame clones, though not all of them. The data hold tens of thousands of clones, with about 81% observed a single time. Sequencing was performed on PBMCs. The receptors stem from a human donor in good health. Some clones in this sample may be carry-over from other donors' samples. Each CDR3 is given with its conserved first and last residue. Fields, in order: clone size, V gene, J gene, D gene, CDR3 protein, CDR3 DNA. The D gene is left open where the match is weak. Clone size appears in some rows only: once, few, many, or a class for an expanded clone.

.	TRBV7-2	TRBJ2-3	TRBD2	CASSSSGGWSDTQYF	TGTGCCAGCAGCTCTAGCGGGGGGTGGTCAGATACGCAGTATTTT
few	TRBV5-1	TRBJ2-7	.	CASSLGRTEVAEQYF	TGCGCCAGCAGCTTGGGTAGGACAGAGGTCGCCGAGCAGTACTTC
.	TRBV7-9	TRBJ1-5	.	CASSLSGAGNQPQHF	TGTGCCAGCAGCTTATCAGGGGCGGGCAATCAGCCCCAGCATTTT
.	TRBV10-3	TRBJ2-7	.	CAITTSSYEQYF	TGTGCCATCACGACTAGTTCTTACGAGCAGTACTTC
.	TRBV7-2	TRBJ1-6	TRBD1	CASSPQGAGNSPLHF	TGTGCCAGCAGCCCCCAGGGGGCGGGCAATTCACCCCTCCACTTT
few	TRBV5-1	TRBJ1-1	.	CASSTGADTEAFF	TGCGCCAGCAGCACGGGAGCGGACACTGAAGCTTTCTTT
.	TRBV14	TRBJ2-3	TRBD1	CASSKIRTGVRTDTQYF	TGTGCCAGCAGCAAAATCCGGACAGGGGTGCGTACAGATACGCAGTATTTT
.	TRBV6-1	TRBJ2-7	.	CASSFQGGNEQYF	TGTGCCAGCAGTTTCCAGGGGGGTAACGAGCAGTACTTC
few	TRBV11-2	TRBJ2-7	.	CASSFADYYEQYF	TGTGCCAGCAGCTTCGCCGACTACTACGAGCAGTACTTC
.	TRBV25-1	TRBJ1-2	TRBD1	CASSAGQGARGYTF	TGTGCCAGCAGTGCGGGACAGGGGGCGAGAGGCTACACCTTC
once	TRBV30	TRBJ2-2	TRBD2	CAWSDLAGAGNSGELFF	TGTGCCTGGAGCGATCTAGCGGGAGCCGGGAACTCCGGGGAGCTGTTTTTT
medium-sized	TRBV27	TRBJ2-1	.	CASSLFPGSSYNEQFF	TGTGCCAGCAGTTTATTCCCGGGAAGCTCCTACAATGAGCAGTTCTTC
.	TRBV30	TRBJ2-3	.	CAWSTRDTQYF	TGTGCCTGGAGTACGAGGGATACGCAGTATTTT
once	TRBV13	TRBJ1-3	.	CASSQEGGGNTIYF	TGTGCCAGCAGCCAAGAGGGAGGAGGAAACACCATATATTTT
.	TRBV7-9	TRBJ1-2	.	CASSAQGPAYGYTF	TGTGCCAGCAGCGCCCAGGGGCCCGCTTATGGCTACACCTTC
few	TRBV10-3	TRBJ1-1	.	CAISDSIQPEAFF	TGTGCCATCAGTGATTCAATACAGCCTGAAGCTTTCTTT
.	TRBV4-1	TRBJ2-1	.	CASSQDTLEWEQFF	TGCGCCAGCAGCCAAGATACCCTAGAATGGGAGCAGTTCTTC
.	TRBV30	TRBJ2-7	.	CACSAGRNEQYF	TGTGCCTGTTCGGCGGGTAGGAACGAGCAGTACTTC
.	TRBV7-9	TRBJ1-6	TRBD1	CASSHGTGFVSPLHF	TGTGCCAGCAGCCACGGGACAGGGTTCGTTTCACCCCTCCACTTT
.	TRBV28	TRBJ2-5	TRBD1	CASSSGQQETQYF	TGTGCCAGCAGTTCGGGACAGCAAGAGACCCAGTACTTC